Each of the 25 T cell receptor beta chains below was sequenced from the same sample in a study of vaccination and CD4 T cells after COVID-19. An Oncomine TCR Beta short-read assay was used to sequence the DNA from cultured CD4+ T cells. TCRdb analysed the PCR reads with MiXCR anew, one entry per CDR3 protein. The sample contains 15,000 to 20,000 distinct CDR3 sequences, approximately 55% of which appear only once. Their specific antigens are unknown. Regarding treatment: roughly ten-day PBMC culture with coronavirus spike peptide pools or control peptides (ViraFEST assay). Sequences were obtained from CD4+ T cells from blood, cultured in vitro. Receptor source: a human donor who had recovered from COVID-19.

The chain is built from TRBV24-1 and TRBJ1-1; weak D call: TRBD1 (5 bases). The length of the CDR3 is 13 residues. Germline V lookup: CDR1 KGHDR, CDR2 SFDVKD. V lost 3 bases and J lost 7, with 11 bases in between. The CDR3 DNA sequence: TGTGCCACCAGTGATGACAGAACGAATGAAGCTTTCTTT. This encodes CATSDDRTNEAFF.

This clonotype has a handful of counts. The CDR3 sequence is CASSARTSNEQFF. CDR3 in DNA: TGTGCCAGCAGCGCCAGGACTAGCAATGAGCAGTTCTTC. V is TRBV7-6 and J is TRBJ2-1; 7 bases are shared with TRBD2. V was clipped by 5 bases and J by 6 bases; unmatched bases: 4. CDR3 length: 13 amino acids. Germline values: CDR1 SGHVS, CDR2 FNYEAQ.

In this sample, this clonotype turned up a few times. V is TRBV7-8 and J is TRBJ1-5; tentatively, D is TRBD1 (6 bases). The CDR3 has 15 amino acids. The ends were cut back, 2 bases at V and 5 bases at J, with 13 bases in the middle. CDR1 and CDR2 (germline): SGHVS, FQNEAQ. The CDR3 DNA follows: TGTGCCAGCAGCTTAAATGAAGGGGGGGATCAGCCCCAGCATTTT. Translating gives CASSLNEGGDQPQHF.

CDR3 in amino acids: CASSSPGGSTEAFF. The DNA for the CDR3 is TGTGCCAGCAGTTCTCCCGGGGGGAGCACTGAAGCTTTCTTT. J is TRBJ1-1 and V is TRBV28, with D possibly matching TRBD1 (5 bases). CDR3 length: 14 amino acids. CDR1 MDHEN and CDR2 SYDVKM come from the germline V gene. Trimming pared 4 bases from V and 4 bases from J, leaving 13 bases between.

This clonotype was seen more than once but under ten times. V gene TRBV19 combines with J gene TRBJ1-1; D gene ambiguous. The length of the CDR3 is 15 residues. Germline lookup yields CDR1 LNHDA and CDR2 SQIVND (reference sequence). V lost 3 bases and J lost 9, with 20 bases in between. CDR3 bases: TGTGCCAGTAGTATGAAGTCAGCCCCCGCCGATAAAGCTTTCTTT. Its translation is CASSMKSAPADKAFF.

This clonotype occurred a few times. A read error may account for a junction end that differs from germline. The CDR3 here is CSARGGGENTIYF. The CDR3 DNA follows: TGCAGTGCCAGAGGGGGGGGTGAAAACACCATATATTTT. V gene TRBV20-1 combines with J gene TRBJ1-3; D may be TRBD1 (6 bases). This CDR3 has 13 amino acids. The germline gives CDR1 DFQATT, CDR2 SNEGSKA (reference sequence).

J is TRBJ2-3 and V is TRBV10-3, with 11 bases matching TRBD2. The CDR3 spans 16 residues. Trimming took 11 bases from V and 4 from J; bases not matched to a gene: 14. Germline CDR1 and CDR2: ENHRY and SYGVKD. CDR3 loop: CAVLIGLAGGPDTQYF. CDR3 DNA: TGTGCCGTCTTAATCGGGCTAGCGGGAGGCCCAGATACGCAGTATTTT.

V gene TRBV19 combines with J gene TRBJ1-1; the match to TRBD1 covers 7 bases. CDR1 is LNHDA, CDR2 SQIVND, per germline (reference sequence). This CDR3 has 13 amino acids. V shed 4 bases and J 3 bases; nucleotides not matched to a gene: 2. In DNA, the CDR3 is TGTGCCAGTAGTACCGGGACAGACACTGAAGCTTTCTTT. Amino acids: CASSTGTDTEAFF.

The chain recombines TRBV7-3 with TRBJ2-2, with D possibly being TRBD1 (6 bases). Germline V lookup: CDR1 SGHTA, CDR2 FQGTGA. The CDR3 sequence is 16 residues long. Deletions cut 1 base from V and 1 base from J, with 10 bases between. CDR3 nucleotide sequence: TGTGCCAGCAGCTTAATCCCACAGGGGAACACCGGGGAGCTGTTTTTT. Residues: CASSLIPQGNTGELFF.

This chain links TRBV7-2 with TRBJ2-5; no definite D call. Germline V lookup: CDR1 SGHTA, CDR2 FQGNSA. Trimming took 2 bases from V and 0 from J, leaving 1 base between them. CDR3 length: 12 residues. DNA of the CDR3: TGTGCCAGCAGCTTAAACCAAGAGACCCAGTACTTC. It encodes CASSLNQETQYF.

The chain uses TRBV2 and TRBJ2-2; a weak D match, TRBD2 (6 bases). Germline V gene sequence: CDR1 SNHLY, CDR2 FYNNEI. V was cut by 3 bases and J by 4 bases, with 12 bases left in between. There are 15 residues in the CDR3. DNA of the CDR3: TGTGCCAGCAGTGAGGCGGGGACTGCCACCGGGGAGCTGTTTTTT. Protein: CASSEAGTATGELFF.

The J gene is TRBJ2-5, the V gene TRBV6-1; the D gene could be TRBD1 or TRBD2 (5 bases each). Germline V gene lookup returns CDR1 MNHNS and CDR2 SASEGT. This CDR3 spans 13 amino acids. Trimming pared 7 bases from V and 4 bases from J, leaving 13 bases between. This CDR3 reads CASNPPGGETQYF. The CDR3 DNA reads TGTGCCAGCAACCCCCCTGGGGGAGAGACCCAGTACTTC.

Regarding this clonotype: The junction departs from the called germline gene at one end, perhaps through a read error. J is TRBJ1-1 and V is TRBV19; D is ambiguous. This CDR3 is 13 amino acids long. Germline CDR1 is LNHDA and CDR2 is SQIVND (reference sequence). CDR3 amino acids: CASSILGNGGPTF. The CDR3 nucleotides read TGTGCCAGTAGTATTCTCGGTAACGGCGGACCGACCTTT.

The rearrangement uses TRBV25-1 and TRBJ2-7, with 7 bases aligning to TRBD2. Looked up from germline, CDR1 is MGHDK and CDR2 is SYGVNS. CDR3 length: 17 amino acids. The J segment lost 5 bases and the V segment lost 1 base, leaving 14 bases of the junction unmatched. The CDR3 nucleotides are TGTGCCAGCAGTGAATCCCCCTCCGGCGGGAGAGGGGACGAGCAGTACTTC. Protein: CASSESPSGGRGDEQYF.

The gene calls are TRBV14 and TRBJ1-3; tentatively, D is TRBD1 (6 bases). V was shortened by 3 bases and J by 0 bases, with 12 bases between the two germline ends. The CDR3 is 16 residues long. In germline, CDR1 is SGHDN, CDR2 FVKESK. CDR3 coding DNA: TGTGCCAGCAGCCAGACCGGACAGTTCTCTGGAAACACCATATATTTT. Its protein product is CASSQTGQFSGNTIYF. Looking up the rest from reference TRBV14 and TRBJ1-3 gives the full variable domain: EAGVTQFPSHSVIEKGQTVTLRCDPISGHDNLYWYRRVMGKEIKFLLHFVKESKQDESGMPNNRFLAERTGGTYSTLKVQPAELEDSGVYFCASSQTGQFSGNTIYFGEGSWLTVV.

The chain combines TRBV7-2 with TRBJ2-1; 7 nucleotides align to TRBD2. The V and J ends lost 5 bases and 7 bases, in that order; junction bases with no gene match: 8. The length of the CDR3 is 14 residues. Germline CDR1 SGHTA, CDR2 FQGNSA. CDR3 DNA sequence: TGTGCCAGCAGCCCCGGACTAGTTCGAAATGAGCAGTTCTTC. Protein product: CASSPGLVRNEQFF.

CDR3 sequence (DNA): TGTGCCAGCAGTGAAAGGGCCCATCGGACAGGGAAGGAGACCCAGTACTTC. Translating it yields CASSERAHRTGKETQYF. The V and J genes are TRBV2 and TRBJ2-5, with TRBD1 identical over 8 bases. This CDR3 contains 17 residues. CDR1 SNHLY and CDR2 FYNNEI come from the germline V gene. After removal of 2 bases from V and 5 bases from J, the junction contained 13 bases not matched to a gene.

The rearrangement uses TRBV7-3 and TRBJ1-2, with 11 bases fitting TRBD1. After removal of 0 bases from V and 8 bases from J, the junction contained 5 bases not matched to a gene. Germline CDR1 is SGHTA and CDR2 is FQGTGA. This CDR3 is built from 15 residues. The chain's CDR3 is CASSLTPGQGGGYTF. CDR3 nucleotide sequence: TGTGCCAGCAGCTTAACCCCGGGACAGGGGGGCGGCTACACCTTC.

This clonotype was recorded a few times. The CDR3 is CASSLGQGGTEAFF. The CDR3 DNA is TGCGCCAGCAGCTTGGGACAGGGAGGGACTGAAGCTTTCTTT. J is TRBJ1-1 and V is TRBV5-1; TRBD1 matches 7 bases. The CDR3 is 14 amino acids. Germline trimming cut 0 bases from V and 5 bases from J; bases unmatched to any gene: 4. Per germline, CDR1 SGHRS and CDR2 YFSETQ.

This clonotype was seen a few times. The chain joins TRBV6-2 or TRBV6-3 to TRBJ1-2; tentatively, D is TRBD1 (6 bases). V lost 6 bases to trimming and J lost 1 base, with 15 bases between them. Per germline, CDR1 MNHEY and CDR2 SVGEGT. This CDR3 spans 15 amino acids. CDR3 sequence reads: CASSPPGTLNYGYTF. As DNA, the CDR3 is TGTGCCAGCAGCCCCCCTGGGACACTTAACTATGGCTACACCTTC.

V is TRBV5-4 and J is TRBJ2-7; 12 bases fit TRBD1. The germline V gene has CDR1 SGHNT and CDR2 YYREEE (reference sequence). CDR3 length: 16 amino acids. With 2 bases clipped from V and 7 bases from J, the junction kept 10 bases outside the gene matches. The CDR3 sequence: CASSLGGTGGVREQYF. The CDR3 DNA follows: TGTGCCAGCAGCTTAGGTGGGACAGGGGGCGTAAGGGAGCAGTACTTC.

V and J are TRBV6-1 and TRBJ2-7; TRBD1 aligns across 7 bases. Germline CDR1 reads MNHNS; CDR2 reads SASEGT. After removal of 7 bases from V and 0 bases from J, the junction contained 6 bases not matched to a gene. The CDR3 runs to 14 residues. The CDR3: CASTTGQSSYEQYF. The CDR3 nucleotides are TGTGCCAGCACCACGGGACAGAGCTCCTACGAGCAGTACTTC.

This chain joins TRBV21-1 and TRBJ2-6; the table assigns TRBD1, which was not confirmed against the DNA. TRBV21-1 is shown as a pseudogene. The CDR3 consists of 19 residues. CDR3 bases: TGTGCCAGCAGCAAATCCCTGGGACCCTGGGACTCTGGGGCCAACGTCCTGACTTTC. Amino acid sequence: CASSKSLGPWDSGANVLTF.

The chain is built from TRBV2 and TRBJ2-5; TRBD2 matches 12 bases. V trimming: 1 base; J trimming: 9 bases; junction bases outside the gene matches: 6. Germline CDR1 reads SNHLY; CDR2 reads FYNNEI. The CDR3 spans 15 residues. The CDR3 nucleotides read TGTGCCAGCAGTGAAGGGCTAGCGGGAGGGCCGTCCCAGTACTTC. Translated: CASSEGLAGGPSQYF.

This chain connects TRBV18 to TRBJ1-3; D not resolved. Trimming shortened V by 5 bases and J by 2 bases, and 10 bases separated the two germline ends. The germline V gene encodes CDR1 KGHSH and CDR2 LQKENI. This CDR3 comprises 14 residues. The CDR3 coding sequence is TGTGCCAGCTCAACGGAACTGGCTGGAAACACCATATATTTT. The encoded protein is CASSTELAGNTIYF.